The 5 T cell receptor beta chains reported below all come from one sample, sequenced in a study of blood T cell repertoires in COVID-19 (dated by TCRdb to 2018 to 2020). The library relied on the immunoSEQ multiplex PCR assay. This is the immuneACCESS table as TCRdb keeps it, with only in-frame sequences that have V and J called. A part of the clones is gone; compared with another copy, unresolved V genes explain less than half, and the rest is unexplained. This sample lists roughly 130,000 clones; around 85% were detected once. The top ten constitute about 17% of the sample. Material: peripheral blood. Every receptor here comes from a woman between 45 and 65 years old with acute or convalescent COVID-19.

Comments on this clone: Its ends do not fully match the called genes, so a read error is possible. The J gene is TRBJ2-1, the V gene TRBV5-1, with 8 nucleotides matching TRBD1. Looked up from germline, CDR1 is SGHRS and CDR2 is YFSETQ. The length of the CDR3 is 17 residues. CDR3 nucleotides: TGCGCCAGCAGCTTGGCCCCTGGACAGGGCTCCCACAATGAGCAGTTCTTC. This translates into CASSLAPGQGSHNEQFF.

This chain joins TRBV6-5 and TRBJ1-6; 9 nucleotides line up with TRBD1. Germline V lookup: CDR1 MNHEY, CDR2 SVGAGI. V lost 5 bases and J lost 10; bases outside the gene matches: 6. The CDR3 is 14 residues long. This CDR3 reads CASSRTGATSPLHF. CDR3 DNA: TGTGCCAGCAGTCGGACAGGGGCCACCTCACCCCTCCACTTT.

The rearrangement joins TRBV29-1 to TRBJ2-1; D perhaps matches TRBD2 (6 bases). The CDR3 consists of 13 residues. Germline assignment: CDR1 SQVTM and CDR2 ANQGSEA. V was trimmed by 5 bases and J by 9 bases, leaving 17 bases between them. The CDR3 nucleotides are TGCAGCGTTAGCGATCTGCTCGGGGGTGAGCAGTTCTTC. Amino acids: CSVSDLLGGEQFF.

The chain combines TRBV19 with TRBJ1-6; 7 nucleotides line up with TRBD1. Germline lookup yields CDR1 LNHDA and CDR2 SQIVND (reference sequence). The junction had 5 bases not matched to a gene; V was cut back by 6 bases and J by 3 bases. There are 15 residues in the CDR3. In nucleotides, the CDR3 is TGTGCCAGTAGAGGACAGGTGGGCTATAATTCACCCCTCCACTTT. Residues: CASRGQVGYNSPLHF.

CDR3 DNA: TGTGCCAGCAGCCCTCAGGGGGTTTCCTACGAGCAGTACTTC. It specifies CASSPQGVSYEQYF. This chain connects TRBV11-3 to TRBJ2-7; TRBD1 matches 7 bases. Germline values: CDR1 SGHNT, CDR2 YENEEA. Trimming at V came to 5 bases and at J to 1 base, leaving 5 bases not matched to a gene. The CDR3 is 14 residues long.